Each of the 17 T cell receptor beta chains below was sequenced from the same sample in a study of blood T cell repertoires in COVID-19. The assay was immunoSEQ multiplex PCR, and TCRdb's table has in-frame clones only and misses some. The table includes roughly 250,000 clones, around 90% detected once. Material: peripheral blood. The source of these receptors is a young man with COVID-19, enrolled during active disease.

J is TRBJ1-1 and V is TRBV7-9, with D perhaps TRBD1 (5 bases). V shed 4 bases and J shed 1 base, with 13 bases lying between them. This CDR3 is built from 15 residues. Germline loops: CDR1 SEHNR, CDR2 FQNEAQ (reference sequence). The CDR3, as DNA: TGTGCCAGCAGCTGGACACTCCGGAAGAACACTGAAGCTTTCTTT. Its protein is CASSWTLRKNTEAFF.

This chain links TRBV4-1 with TRBJ1-6; D is perhaps TRBD1 (5 bases). Trimming removed 4 bases at V and 7 bases at J, with 11 bases between. Per germline, CDR1 MGHRA and CDR2 YSYEKL. The CDR3 is 14 amino acids. CDR3 protein: CASSLGVGNSPLHF. In nucleotides, the CDR3 is TGCGCCAGCAGCCTAGGGGTAGGGAATTCACCCCTCCACTTT.

CDR3 coding DNA: TGTGCCAGCAGTGAAGCGACCGCAAGGGTAGGGGGTGAAGCTTTCTTT. Its translation is CASSEATARVGGEAFF. The J gene is TRBJ1-1, the V gene TRBV2, with D maybe TRBD1 (6 bases). V was pared by 0 bases and J by 7 bases, with 18 bases between. The CDR3 extends over 16 amino acids. In germline, CDR1 is SNHLY, CDR2 FYNNEI.

The CDR3 here is CASRVRLAGPNEQFF. The CDR3 DNA follows: TGTGCCAGTAGAGTTCGACTAGCGGGACCCAATGAGCAGTTCTTC. The chain is built from TRBV19 and TRBJ2-1; TRBD2 matches at 11 bases. Trimming removed 6 bases from V and 6 bases from J; junction bases left unmatched: 7. This CDR3 spans 15 amino acids. Per germline, CDR1 LNHDA and CDR2 SQIVND (reference sequence).

The rearrangement joins TRBV12-5 to TRBJ2-2, with 9 bases lining up with TRBD1. The germline CDR1 and CDR2 sequences are LGHNT and FRNRAP. This CDR3 is 17 amino acids long. The junction had 6 bases not matched to a gene; V was cut back by 1 base and J by 3 bases. CDR3 sequence (DNA): TGTGCTAGTGGTTTGGGGGGACAGGGCGTTGACACCGGGGAGCTGTTTTTT. Translated: CASGLGGQGVDTGELFF.

The CDR3 is CASSIQGWKSEAFF. CDR3 DNA: TGTGCCAGTAGTATACAGGGGTGGAAATCTGAAGCTTTCTTT. The rearrangement uses TRBV19 and TRBJ1-1, with a possible D match to TRBD1 (6 bases). The CDR3 length is 14 residues. Trimming stripped 2 bases from V and 6 bases from J, with 13 bases between. Germline V gene sequence: CDR1 LNHDA, CDR2 SQIVND (reference sequence).

This clone has just one count. The chain recombines TRBV4-1 with TRBJ1-2, with 10 bases identical to TRBD1. V trimming: 1 base; J trimming: 4 bases; junction bases outside the gene matches: 9. CDR1 is MGHRA and CDR2 is YSYEKL in the germline V gene. The CDR3 has 17 amino acids. As DNA, the CDR3 is TGCGCCAGCAGCCAAGGACAGGGGGCGCAGATAGGCTATGGCTACACCTTC. This gives the protein CASSQGQGAQIGYGYTF.

The rearrangement joins TRBV3-1 (or the pseudogene TRBV3-2) to TRBJ1-1, with D perhaps TRBD1 (5 bases). Trimming pared 0 bases from V and 6 bases from J, leaving 5 bases between. CDR3 length: 12 amino acids. Looked up from germline, CDR1 is LGHDT and CDR2 is YNNKEL (reference sequence). The CDR3 here is CASSQEQAEAFF. CDR3 coding DNA: TGTGCCAGCAGCCAAGAACAGGCTGAAGCTTTCTTT.

The chain combines TRBV30 with TRBJ2-6, with unresolved D. The CDR3 loop spans 15 amino acids. V was trimmed by 1 base and J by 0 bases, leaving 7 bases between them. Germline-derived CDR1 and CDR2 are GTSNPN and SVGIG (reference sequence). The CDR3 DNA reads TGTGCCTGGAGTGGGGCCTCCTCTGGGGCCAACGTCCTGACTTTC. This encodes CAWSGASSGANVLTF.

This clone was seen more than once but under ten times. The chain has TRBV5-1 and TRBJ2-3; TRBD2 aligns across 14 bases. Germline CDR1 is SGHRS and CDR2 is YFSETQ. There are 18 residues in the CDR3. J gave up 4 bases and V 2 bases, and 9 bases lay outside the gene matches. The CDR3 nucleotides read TGCGCCAGCAGCTTCGGACTAGCGGGGGGCCCTATCCCAGATACGCAGTATTTT. As protein: CASSFGLAGGPIPDTQYF.

The V call is TRBV2, the J call TRBJ1-5, with no clear D. The CDR3 loop spans 18 amino acids. V was pared by 2 bases and J by 3 bases, with 20 bases between. Germline V lookup: CDR1 SNHLY, CDR2 FYNNEI. Here the CDR3 DNA reads TGTGCCAGCAGTGAAACTTTGGACTATTGGATTATCAATCAGCCCCAGCATTTT. Its translation: CASSETLDYWIINQPQHF.

The V and J genes are TRBV9 and TRBJ2-1; 12 bases map to TRBD2. CDR3 size: 16 residues. V was pared by 0 bases and J by 10 bases, with 8 bases of the junction left unmatched. From germline, CDR1 is SGDLS and CDR2 YYNGEE. As DNA, the CDR3 is TGTGCCAGCAGCGTAGCGGCTAGCGGGGGGGATCGGGAGCAGTTCTTC. It specifies CASSVAASGGDREQFF.

The chain links TRBV9 to TRBJ2-3, with 7 bases that match TRBD1. This CDR3 comprises 14 residues. With V trimmed by 3 bases and J by 6 bases, 7 bases remained unmatched. Germline CDR1 and CDR2: SGDLS and YYNGEE. The CDR3 region is CASSGGTVADTQYF. In DNA form, the CDR3 reads TGTGCCAGCAGCGGAGGGACAGTGGCGGATACGCAGTATTTT.

The chain recombines TRBV29-1 with TRBJ1-2; 8 bases fit TRBD1. J gave up 5 bases and V 4 bases, and 3 bases lay outside the gene matches. The CDR3 is made up of 12 amino acids. Per the germline V gene, CDR1 is SQVTM and CDR2 is ANQGSEA. CDR3 sequence: CSVVQGGYGYTF. DNA of the CDR3: TGCAGCGTTGTACAGGGGGGATATGGCTACACCTTC.

The chain joins TRBV10-3 to TRBJ1-1; D gene ambiguous. The ends were cut back, 4 bases at V and 5 bases at J, with 20 bases in the middle. CDR3 size: 16 residues. Germline V gene data show CDR1 as ENHRY and CDR2 as SYGVKD. CDR3 amino acids: CAISGWGKWGETEAFF. CDR3 DNA: TGTGCCATCAGTGGGTGGGGTAAGTGGGGAGAAACTGAAGCTTTCTTT.

This chain links TRBV4-2 with TRBJ2-7; 10 positions agree with TRBD1. The CDR3 runs to 14 residues. Per the germline V gene, CDR1 is LGHNA and CDR2 is YNFKEQ. The V gene end was trimmed by 5 bases and the J gene end by 7 bases; junction bases not matched to a gene: 8. The CDR3 DNA follows: TGTGCCAGCAGCGCCCGGGACAGGGGAAGGGAGCAGTACTTC. Translation: CASSARDRGREQYF.

This clone was counted a few times. Other nucleotide sequences from this sample produce the same CDR3. The gene calls are TRBV6-5 and TRBJ1-1; TRBD1 matches at 8 bases. Losses at the gene ends were 6 bases for V and 2 bases for J; bases not matched to a gene: 5. CDR1 and CDR2 from the germline V gene are MNHEY and SVGAGI. This CDR3 has 14 amino acids. The CDR3 nucleotides read TGTGCCAGCAGACCGGGACAGGCTAACACTGAAGCTTTCTTT. This encodes CASRPGQANTEAFF.